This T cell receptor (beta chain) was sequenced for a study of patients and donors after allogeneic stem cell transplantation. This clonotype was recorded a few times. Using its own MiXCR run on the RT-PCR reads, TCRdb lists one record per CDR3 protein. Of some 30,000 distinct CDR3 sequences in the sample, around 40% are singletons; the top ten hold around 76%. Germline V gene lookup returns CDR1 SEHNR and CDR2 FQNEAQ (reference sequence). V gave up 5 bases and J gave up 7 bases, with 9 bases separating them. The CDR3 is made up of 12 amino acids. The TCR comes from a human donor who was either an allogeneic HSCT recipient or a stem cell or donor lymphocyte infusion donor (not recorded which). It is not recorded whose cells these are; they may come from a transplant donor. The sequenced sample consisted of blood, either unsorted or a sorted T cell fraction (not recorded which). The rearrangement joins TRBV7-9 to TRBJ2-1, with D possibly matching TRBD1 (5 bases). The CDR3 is CASSINRNEQFF. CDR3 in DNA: TGTGCCAGCAGCATTAACAGGAATGAGCAGTTCTTC.